This TCR beta chain was retrieved from a study of CD8 T cells in ankylosing spondylitis (dated by TCRdb to the late 2010s). Regarding the research as a whole: T cell receptor beta repertoires were profiled in healthy donors and ankylosing spondylitis patients so that disease-linked TCR variants could be found. In total, the full study cohort was made up of over a hundred healthy donors and approximately 27 ankylosing spondylitis patients. Peripheral blood samples were taken, and synovial fluid was additionally collected from ankylosing spondylitis patients. What the work shows at the level of the full study, not this receptor alone: Blood from ankylosing spondylitis patients appeared to be characterized by a TCR beta motif made up of seven or eight highly homologous amino acid variants. Significant enrichment of the disease-linked clones was reported in matched synovial fluid samples from ankylosing spondylitis patients. A CD8+ phenotype was shown by the disease-linked clones, which were found at relatively low frequencies in peripheral blood. Some motif variants had previously been reported in the synovial fluid and blood of reactive arthritis patients, which suggests shared mechanisms of disease initiation.

Between the V and J ends, shortened by 6 bases and 0 bases respectively, the junction contains 15 bases. From its cysteine to its phenylalanine, the CDR3 spans 16 amino acids. Here the CDR3 DNA is all that survives: 48 bases in frame from base 1. Instrument on record: Illumina HiSeq 2500. Quantitative 5'-RACE with molecular barcodes was the method used to prepare the TCR beta libraries. On the study's bioinformatics: A new computational method based on a probabilistic model of VDJ rearrangement was used to identify disease-linked TCR variants. Using fastp at Q25 and MiXCR, TCRdb reprocessed the public reads and kept productive beta chains. Records with the same CDR3 protein are collapsed into one entry carrying the most frequent genes and DNA. It is TCRdb's table, rather than the study itself, that gives the V and J calls and clone size. For this sample there are under 850,000 distinct CDR3 sequences; 15% to 20% appear just once. Over 15% of the sample is in the top ten clones.

Notes on this clonotype: The target of this receptor is not known. Base qualities are missing; no much larger clone stands one base away.

The V and J genes are TRBV12-3 or TRBV12-4 and TRBJ1-3, with the D gene not clear enough to name. The sequence came from a male donor with ankylosing spondylitis. Sequenced sample: blood, either unsorted or a sorted T cell fraction (not recorded which). The CDR3 loop reads CASSLVLRSSGNTIYF. The DNA sequence is as follows: TGTGCCAGCAGCCTCGTTCTCAGGAGCTCTGGAAACACCATATATTTT.